This TCR beta chain was found in a study of T cell repertoires in cytomegalovirus infection. About the research overall: The study used recently identified HLA-C-restricted and well-studied HLA-B-restricted CMV epitopes. Indications of both CMV infection and matching HLA type were provided by public TCR beta signatures.

Using its own MiXCR run on the reads, TCRdb lists one record per CDR3 protein. The sample has approximately 600,000 distinct CDR3 sequences, 40% seen once. Germline values: CDR1 SEHNR, CDR2 FQNEAQ (reference sequence). V was trimmed by 5 bases and J by 3 bases, leaving 14 bases between them. The CDR3 runs 15 residues. Study observations and caveats: Dominating the ex vivo response were TCR beta clonotypes that were CMV-specific and HLA-C-restricted. Using cumulative public TCR beta family frequency, the authors identified those who carried CMV together with the relevant HLA.

There are a few counts of this clonotype. The target antigen is unknown. This rearrangement joins TRBV7-9 to TRBJ1-5; possibly TRBD1 for D (6 bases). The sample was cultured PBMCs, taken from culture after CMV antigen stimulation. This sequence was found in a human donor in good health (CMV status not recorded). Some clones in this sample may be carry-over from other donors' samples. This CDR3 reads CASSPSGGPNQPQHF. CDR3 sequence (DNA): TGTGCCAGCAGCCCCAGTGGGGGCCCCAATCAGCCCCAGCATTTT.